This T cell receptor (beta chain) was observed in a study of regulatory T cells in long-lasting Graves disease. Building of the TCR beta libraries involved iRepertoire HTBI primers and Arm-PCR of CDR3 regions. Using its own MiXCR run on the multiplex PCR reads, TCRdb lists one record per CDR3 protein. Of approximately 540,000 distinct CDR3 sequences listed, around 12% are singletons. Time point reported: newly diagnosed GD, antithyroid drugs for less than 3 months. Researchers made the TCR library from RNA that was extracted from PBMCs. The table lists this clonotype with many counts. The ends were cut back, 2 bases at V and 2 bases at J, with 13 bases in the middle. CDR1 is SGHTA and CDR2 is FQGNSA in the germline V gene. This CDR3 spans 15 amino acids. The same sample was also used in a study of T cells in Graves' hyperthyroidism and ophthalmopathy. Per that study: Not enrolled were patients with uncontrolled infection, other autoimmune disease, pregnancy or lactation.

The genes are TRBV7-2 and TRBJ2-7, with D perhaps matching TRBD2 (5 bases). The source of this sequence is a woman aged 25 to 45 with Graves disease. This specimen consisted of peripheral blood mononuclear cells (PBMCs), obtained at new diagnosis, from a patient treated with antithyroid drugs. The CDR3 spells CASSLFEGNTYEQYF. The DNA of the CDR3 is TGTGCCAGCAGCTTATTCGAGGGAAACACCTACGAGCAGTACTTC.